This T cell receptor (beta chain) was obtained from a study of control samples from healthy donors and cancer patients. Using immunoSEQ multiplex PCR, the repertoire was profiled, and TCRdb retains in-frame clones only, with some absent. Of around 140,000 clones listed, approximately 94% are singletons. Germline CDR1 is SGHTA and CDR2 is FQGTGA. With 2 bases clipped from V and 5 bases from J, the junction kept 16 bases outside the gene matches. The CDR3 runs 19 residues. Sample: blood. The rearrangement links TRBV7-3 to TRBJ2-7, with 12 bases lining up with TRBD1. The TCR comes from a man aged 40-50 years in good health. The CDR3 sequence is CASSLYPPGQGALKDEQYF. CDR3 bases: TGTGCCAGCAGCTTATACCCACCGGGACAGGGGGCTTTGAAGGACGAGCAGTACTTC.